The rows below give T cell receptor beta chains drawn from one sample of a study of cytomegalovirus exposure and HLA in healthy donors. Using immunoSEQ multiplex PCR, the repertoire was profiled, and TCRdb retains in-frame clones only, with some absent. The sample has some 140,000 clones; around 79% are singletons. The sequenced sample consisted of PBMCs. All receptors derive from a man between 18 and 29 years old in good health and CMV-seronegative. The CDR3 runs from the conserved cysteine through the conserved F or W. The order of the fields is clone size, D gene, J gene, V gene, CDR3 protein, CDR3 DNA. A D gene is named only where the DNA matches it firmly. The size field is filled for only some rows; it gives once, few, many or a size class.

- | - | TRBJ1-5 | TRBV2 | CASSETQGKYSNQPQHF | TGTGCCAGCAGTGAAACCCAGGGGAAATATAGCAATCAGCCCCAGCATTTT
- | - | TRBJ2-1 | TRBV7-6 | CASSLAGGVYNEQFF | TGTGCCAGCAGCTTAGCTGGCGGGGTGTACAATGAGCAGTTCTTC
- | - | TRBJ2-7 | TRBV27 | CASSLKPTSYEQYF | TGTGCCAGCAGTTTAAAGCCTACCTCCTACGAGCAGTACTTC
few | - | TRBJ1-4 | TRBV9 | CASSVSTGLNEKLFF | TGTGCCAGCAGCGTATCAACAGGGCTGAATGAAAAACTGTTTTTT
- | TRBD1 | TRBJ2-5 | TRBV11-2 | CASSRTGVQETQYF | TGTGCCAGCAGTCGGACAGGGGTTCAAGAGACCCAGTACTTC
- | - | TRBJ2-2 | TRBV7-7 | CASSLASHSNTGELFF | TGTGCCAGCAGCTTAGCATCACATTCGAACACCGGGGAGCTGTTTTTT
- | - | TRBJ2-1 | TRBV27 | CASAATESSYNEQFF | TGTGCCAGCGCCGCGACGGAGAGCTCCTACAATGAGCAGTTCTTC
- | TRBD1 | TRBJ2-1 | TRBV6-1 | CASRVTGGSYNEQFF | TGTGCCAGCAGGGTTACAGGGGGCTCCTACAATGAGCAGTTCTTC
- | TRBD1 | TRBJ1-1 | TRBV2 | CASSSNMGTGGAFF | TGTGCCAGCAGTTCAAACATGGGGACAGGGGGAGCTTTCTTT
- | TRBD1 | TRBJ1-2 | TRBV2 | CASSGQGRRWTF | TGTGCCAGCAGTGGACAGGGGAGACGATGGACCTTC
- | - | TRBJ2-2 | TRBV30 | CAWSPPRPNTGGLFF | TGTGCCTGGAGCCCACCTCGACCAAACACCGGGGGGCTGTTTTTT
- | - | TRBJ1-3 | TRBV6-1 | CASSSRRISGNTIYF | TGTGCCAGCTCTTCCCGGAGGATCTCTGGAAACACCATATATTTT
- | - | TRBJ2-1 | TRBV11-1 | CASSLEARGTYEQFF | TGTGCCAGCAGCCTTGAGGCCAGGGGTACCTATGAGCAGTTCTTC
- | - | TRBJ1-2 | TRBV6-6 | CASSYSGGGKDYGYTF | TGTGCCAGCAGTTACTCGGGAGGGGGAAAGGACTATGGCTACACCTTC
- | TRBD1 | TRBJ2-7 | TRBV5-5 | CASSLARTGTEGYEQYF | TGTGCCAGCAGCTTGGCTAGGACCGGGACAGAAGGCTACGAGCAGTACTTC
- | TRBD1 | TRBJ2-7 | TRBV6-1 | CASPDGDRWPYEQYF | TGTGCCAGCCCCGACGGGGACAGGTGGCCCTACGAGCAGTACTTC
- | - | TRBJ1-1 | TRBV9 | CASSVESGLNTEAFF | TGTGCCAGCAGCGTAGAGTCAGGGCTTAACACTGAAGCTTTCTTT
few | - | TRBJ1-6 | TRBV1 | CTSSQDGGAVYNSPLHF | TGCACCAGCAGCCAAGACGGAGGGGCCGTCTATAATTCACCCCTCCACTTT
- | - | TRBJ1-5 | TRBV6-1 | CASSVAGGGQPQHF | TGTGCCAGCAGTGTGGCGGGGGGCGGTCAGCCCCAGCATTTT
few | - | TRBJ2-3 | TRBV4-2 | CASSQDLGHLTDTQYF | TGTGCCAGCAGCCAAGATCTAGGACACCTCACAGATACGCAGTATTTT
- | - | TRBJ2-1 | TRBV7-2 | CASGLSGSSYNEQFF | TGTGCCAGCGGCCTCTCCGGGAGCTCCTACAATGAGCAGTTCTTC
- | TRBD1 | TRBJ1-6 | TRBV18 | CASSPNTGANNSPLHF | TGTGCCAGCTCCCCCAACACAGGGGCTAATAATTCACCCCTCCACTTT
- | - | TRBJ2-1 | TRBV7-9 | CASSLEHEQFF | TGTGCCAGCAGCTTGGAGCATGAGCAGTTCTTC
- | TRBD2 | TRBJ2-1 | TRBV6-6 | CASKKPGTSGGAGQFF | TGTGCCAGCAAAAAACCGGGGACTAGCGGGGGGGCTGGGCAGTTCTTC
- | - | TRBJ2-5 | TRBV12-5 | CASGLGQGGIFETQYF | TGTGCTAGTGGTTTGGGACAGGGAGGTATTTTCGAGACCCAGTACTTC
- | - | TRBJ2-4 | TRBV9 | CASSVDSVGDIQYF | TGTGCCAGCAGCGTAGATTCAGTGGGCGACATTCAGTACTTC
- | TRBD1 | TRBJ1-4 | TRBV6-1 | CATGDRATNEKLFF | TGTGCCACCGGGGACAGGGCAACTAATGAAAAACTGTTTTTT
few | - | TRBJ2-3 | TRBV6-4 | CASSPEGAPTQYF | TGTGCCAGCAGTCCCGAGGGCGCCCCGACGCAGTATTTT
- | TRBD1 | TRBJ1-1 | TRBV5-1 | CASSSTGPEAFF | TGCGCCAGCAGCTCGACAGGGCCTGAAGCTTTCTTT
- | - | TRBJ2-7 | TRBV6-6 | CASSPGRGLFYEQYF | TGTGCCAGCAGCCCCGGCAGGGGTCTATTCTACGAGCAGTACTTC
- | TRBD1 | TRBJ1-4 | TRBV6-1 | CASSAFAGQGFRYEKLFF | TGTGCCAGCAGTGCCTTTGCGGGACAGGGGTTTAGGTATGAAAAACTGTTTTTT
- | TRBD1 | TRBJ1-2 | TRBV6-1 | CASSTQGGSYGYTF | TGTGCCAGCAGTACTCAAGGGGGCAGCTATGGCTACACCTTC
- | - | TRBJ2-2 | TRBV11-1 | CASSFDPGTDIGLFF | TGTGCCAGCAGCTTCGATCCCGGGACTGACATAGGGCTGTTTTTT
- | TRBD2 | TRBJ2-3 | TRBV4-3 | CASSQVGGGTDTQYF | TGCGCCAGCAGCCAAGTGGGCGGGGGGACAGATACGCAGTATTTT
few | TRBD2 | TRBJ2-7 | TRBV7-6 | CASSLGVFGSGENYEQYF | TGTGCCAGCAGCTTGGGTGTCTTCGGTAGCGGGGAGAACTACGAGCAGTACTTC
once | TRBD1 | TRBJ2-7 | TRBV4-1 | CASSQDGTGGTYEQYF | TGCGCCAGCAGCCAGGATGGGACAGGGGGAACCTACGAGCAGTACTTC
- | TRBD1 | TRBJ2-7 | TRBV2 | CASHGGTGVEQYF | TGTGCCAGCCATGGTGGTACAGGGGTTGAGCAGTACTTC